One and the same sample provided the 18 T cell receptor beta chains below, sequenced in a study of beta chain features in type 1 diabetes. Since all of the isolated RNA was reverse transcribed, expressed TCRB transcripts were what got sequenced. The method was immunoSEQ multiplex PCR; TCRdb's version includes in-frame clones alone and lacks a portion of them. The profile covers 970,000 or so clones, with 15% to 20% appearing a single time and 0.02% to 0.03% taken by the ten largest. Material: naive CD4+ T cells from blood. Every receptor here comes from a young woman in good health.

Details on this clone: At one end, the junction sequence differs from germline, possibly due to a read error. V usage is TRBV28 and J usage is TRBJ2-7; 9 bases fit TRBD1. The germline CDR1 and CDR2 sequences are MDHEN and SYDVKM. The CDR3 sequence is 12 residues long. The CDR3 reads CASSQGQGSPHF. In DNA form, the CDR3 reads TGTGCCAGCAGCCAAGGACAGGGGAGCCCCCACTTC.

The CDR3: CASSLVLAQDTQYF. In nucleotides, the CDR3 is TGTGCCAGCAGCTTAGTACTAGCCCAAGATACGCAGTATTTT. The chain combines TRBV7-9 with TRBJ2-3; D is possibly TRBD2 (6 bases). The germline CDR1 and CDR2 sequences are SEHNR and FQNEAQ (reference sequence). The CDR3 loop spans 14 amino acids. V was trimmed by 1 base and J by 5 bases, leaving 10 bases between them.

This clone was counted between two and nine times. V usage is TRBV11-3 and J usage is TRBJ2-2, with 10 positions matching TRBD2. Germline V gives CDR1 SGHNT, CDR2 YENEEA. V lost 4 bases and J lost 2; bases outside the gene matches: 4. CDR3 length equals 16 residues. The CDR3 nucleotides read TGTGCCAGCAGCTCCAGGACTAGCGGTAACACCGGGGAGCTGTTTTTT. It encodes CASSSRTSGNTGELFF. The full variable domain, its missing parts supplied by reference TRBV11-3 and TRBJ2-2, is EAGVVQSPRYKIIEKKQPVAFWCNPISGHNTLYWYLQNLGQGPELLIRYENEEAVDDSQLPKDRFSAERLKGVDSTLKIQPAELGDSAVYLCASSSRTSGNTGELFFGEGSRLTVL.

The genes are TRBV10-2 and TRBJ2-1; 7 bases match TRBD2. The CDR3 length is 13 residues. Unmatched junction bases numbered 5, after V lost 8 bases and J lost 4 bases. The V gene's germline CDR1 is WSHSY and CDR2 SAAADI. The CDR3 nucleotides read TGCGCCAGCGGGAAGCGGGAATACAATGAGCAGTTCTTC. Its translation is CASGKREYNEQFF.

This clone has only a few counts. The V and J genes are TRBV7-9 and TRBJ2-4; possibly TRBD1 for D (5 bases). Trimming removed 5 bases at V and 3 bases at J, with 17 bases between. CDR3 length: 16 amino acids. From germline, CDR1 is SEHNR and CDR2 FQNEAQ (reference sequence). CDR3 nucleotides: TGTGCCAGCAGCCCCGTCAGGGAAGATTTCAAAAACATTCAGTACTTC. It translates to CASSPVREDFKNIQYF.

The chain recombines TRBV28 with TRBJ2-2, with 9 positions matching TRBD1. This CDR3 has 15 residues. V was pared by 6 bases and J by 5 bases, with 7 bases of the junction left unmatched. The germline gives CDR1 MDHEN, CDR2 SYDVKM. Here the CDR3 reads CASRKQGAGTGELFF. CDR3 bases: TGTGCCAGCAGAAAACAGGGGGCGGGGACCGGGGAGCTGTTTTTT.

The sample holds a few counts of this clone. The chain links TRBV14 to TRBJ1-1; perhaps TRBD1 as D (5 bases). Looked up from germline, CDR1 is SGHDN and CDR2 is FVKESK. V was trimmed by 3 bases and J by 11 bases, leaving 19 bases between them. The CDR3 is made up of 14 amino acids. CDR3 region: CASSHLTGRSPAFF. CDR3 coding DNA: TGTGCCAGCAGCCACCTTACAGGTCGAAGTCCGGCTTTCTTT.

In this sample, this clone turned up a few times. The chain uses TRBV27 and TRBJ1-5; D uncertain. The germline V gene encodes CDR1 MNHEY and CDR2 SMNVEV (reference sequence). CDR3 length equals 16 residues. Between the trimmed V and J ends, which lost 3 bases and 2 bases, there was a span of 14 bases. CDR3: CASSFYGEGGNQPQHF. For the CDR3, the DNA is TGTGCCAGCAGTTTTTATGGCGAAGGTGGCAATCAGCCCCAGCATTTT.

The table lists this clone with a few counts. The genes are TRBV5-1 and TRBJ2-1, with TRBD2 identical over 7 bases. The CDR3 spans 17 residues. Germline loops: CDR1 SGHRS, CDR2 YFSETQ. With 4 bases clipped from V and 4 bases from J, the junction kept 14 bases outside the gene matches. The CDR3 reads CASSPLGASGGYNEQFF. CDR3 nucleotides: TGCGCCAGCAGCCCACTCGGGGCTAGCGGAGGGTACAATGAGCAGTTCTTC.

This clone has only a few counts. The J gene is TRBJ2-1, the V gene TRBV10-2; 8 bases are shared with TRBD2. The J segment lost 2 bases and the V segment lost 11 bases, leaving 11 bases of the junction unmatched. Germline values: CDR1 WSHSY, CDR2 SAAADI. CDR3 length: 15 amino acids. The DNA of the CDR3 is TGCGCCGTTCGAGAGCGGGGGAGACCCTACAATGAGCAGTTCTTC. Its protein product is CAVRERGRPYNEQFF.

V gene TRBV5-1 combines with J gene TRBJ2-5, with a possible D match to TRBD1 (6 bases). V was cut by 4 bases and J by 5 bases, with 15 bases left in between. This CDR3 is 14 amino acids long. The germline V gene encodes CDR1 SGHRS and CDR2 YFSETQ. The CDR3 bases are TGCGCCAGCAGCCGGGACATCCTGGGGGAGACCCAGTACTTC. It yields the protein CASSRDILGETQYF.

The genes are TRBV19 and TRBJ2-1; D gene ambiguous. The V end was cut by 6 bases, the J end by 3 bases, with 12 bases between. CDR3 length: 14 amino acids. Germline loops: CDR1 LNHDA, CDR2 SQIVND (reference sequence). CDR3 sequence reads: CASRPGVDYNEQFF. CDR3 DNA: TGTGCCAGTAGGCCCGGCGTAGACTACAATGAGCAGTTCTTC. The complete variable domain, with remaining parts taken from reference TRBV19 and TRBJ2-1, reads DGGITQSPKYLFRKEGQNVTLSCEQNLNHDAMYWYRQDPGQGLRLIYYSQIVNDFQKGDIAEGYSVSREKKESFPLTVTSAQKNPTAFYLCASRPGVDYNEQFFGPGTRLTVL.

This clone was counted between two and nine times. One end of the junction does not line up with germline, which may come from a read error. The chain carries TRBV20-1 and TRBJ2-7; D call uncertain. The germline CDR1 and CDR2 sequences are DFQATT and SNEGSKA (reference sequence). The CDR3 is 11 amino acids. This CDR3 reads CSAIYSHEQYF. The CDR3 DNA reads TGCAGTGCTATTTACTCCCACGAGCAGTACTTC.

This chain uses TRBV23-1 with TRBJ2-2, with 8 bases aligning to TRBD1. TRBV23-1 is an ORF, with its function uncertain. V was pared by 0 bases and J by 7 bases, with 10 bases of the junction left unmatched. This CDR3 comprises 17 residues. The CDR3 loop reads CASSQSGSRTGNGELFF. Here the CDR3 DNA reads TGCGCCAGCAGTCAATCGGGCAGCCGGACAGGGAACGGGGAGCTGTTTTTT.

The V and J genes are TRBV27 and TRBJ2-2; D remains unclear. V lost 5 bases and J lost 2, with 12 bases in between. Per germline, CDR1 MNHEY and CDR2 SMNVEV (reference sequence). The CDR3 has 15 residues. The CDR3 DNA sequence: TGTGCCAGCAGTCCTCTCCTCGACAACACCGGGGAGCTGTTTTTT. It yields the protein CASSPLLDNTGELFF.

This clone was counted once. V gene TRBV28 combines with J gene TRBJ1-2; TRBD1 matches 7 bases. V lost 6 bases to trimming and J lost 2 bases; unmatched junction nucleotides: 12. In germline, CDR1 is MDHEN, CDR2 SYDVKM. This CDR3 comprises 16 residues. CDR3 loop: CASSGAEGASNYGYTF. The CDR3 DNA is TGTGCCAGCAGCGGGGCGGAGGGGGCATCCAACTATGGCTACACCTTC.

A few counts support this clone. The V gene is TRBV2, the J gene TRBJ2-7, with TRBD1 as a possible D gene (5 bases). V dropped 8 bases and J dropped 5 bases, with 13 bases sitting between them. CDR3 length equals 12 residues. Germline loops: CDR1 SNHLY, CDR2 FYNNEI. CDR3 nucleotide sequence: TGTGCCAGCTCGGGTTCAGGGAACGAGCAGTACTTC. Its protein is CASSGSGNEQYF.

This clone occurred a few times. The chain couples TRBV4-3 to TRBJ2-1; 12 bases map to TRBD2. V shed 0 bases and J 8 bases; nucleotides not matched to a gene: 8. Germline CDR1 is LGHNA and CDR2 is YSLEER. The CDR3 is made up of 17 amino acids. This CDR3 is CASSQEGETSGRYEQFF. The CDR3 nucleotides read TGCGCCAGCAGCCAAGAAGGGGAAACTAGCGGGAGGTATGAGCAGTTCTTC.